A single sample gave rise to the 20 T cell receptor beta chains below, sequenced in a study of T cell responses to AZD1222 COVID-19 vaccine. Produced via immunoSEQ multiplex PCR; TCRdb's table is partial and in-frame only. The sample lists 150,000 to 200,000 clones, over 90% occurring once. The sample consisted of peripheral blood, taken on day 0 of AZD1222 vaccination. Source of these receptors: an adult in good health.

The chain links TRBV12-5 to TRBJ2-2; D tentatively fits TRBD1 or TRBD2 (6 bases each). Trimming took 6 bases from V and 4 from J, leaving 21 bases between them. Per germline, CDR1 LGHNT and CDR2 FRNRAP. The CDR3 spans 17 residues. In DNA form, the CDR3 reads TGTGCTAGTGGAACAGAAACCGGGGGCCTTAGCACCGGGGAGCTGTTTTTT. Protein sequence: CASGTETGGLSTGELFF.

The chain is built from TRBV19 and TRBJ1-2, with 7 nucleotides matching TRBD1. The junction had 21 bases not matched to a gene; V was cut back by 9 bases and J by 8 bases. This CDR3 contains 16 residues. The germline V gene has CDR1 LNHDA and CDR2 SQIVND (reference sequence). The CDR3 loop is CASGDRDSIRALGYTF. The CDR3 DNA sequence: TGTGCCAGCGGAGACAGGGACTCGATCCGGGCTTTGGGCTACACCTTC.

The V and J genes are TRBV11-3 and TRBJ1-1, with D unclear. Germline V lookup: CDR1 SGHNT, CDR2 YENEEA. The V end was cut by 5 bases, the J end by 6 bases, with 16 bases between. The CDR3 is 14 amino acids. The CDR3 DNA reads TGTGCCAGCAGCAGAGGCCCGGTGGAGGCTGAAGCTTTCTTT. Its protein product is CASSRGPVEAEAFF.

V usage is TRBV5-4 and J usage is TRBJ2-5, with D uncertain. Trimming removed 1 base from V and 4 bases from J, with 11 bases in between. The CDR3 covers 14 residues. From germline, CDR1 is SGHNT and CDR2 YYREEE (reference sequence). The CDR3 here is CASSLNSVVETQYF. Here the CDR3 DNA reads TGTGCCAGCAGCTTGAACAGCGTAGTAGAGACCCAGTACTTC.

This clone has only one observation. V is TRBV5-5 and J is TRBJ1-4; D call uncertain. Deletions cut 1 base from V and 0 bases from J, with 22 bases between. The CDR3 contains 20 residues. Germline assignment: CDR1 SGHKS and CDR2 YYEKEE (reference sequence). The CDR3 bases are TGTGCCAGCAGCTTGTTGGAGTGGGATGCCGGGTTCGCAACTAATGAAAAACTGTTTTTT. Translated, it gives CASSLLEWDAGFATNEKLFF.

This chain links TRBV29-1 with TRBJ2-7, with 8 bases matching TRBD1. This CDR3 comprises 15 residues. The J segment lost 3 bases and the V segment lost 4 bases, leaving 11 bases of the junction unmatched. CDR1 SQVTM and CDR2 ANQGSEA come from the germline V gene. The CDR3 sequence: CSVVRTGGLGYEQYF. CDR3 nucleotide sequence: TGCAGCGTTGTCCGAACAGGGGGGTTGGGCTACGAGCAGTACTTC.

Here the CDR3 DNA reads TGTGCCAGTAGTGCCTTGACAGGGAGCAATCAGCCCCAGCATTTT. Protein sequence: CASSALTGSNQPQHF. This chain links TRBV19 with TRBJ1-5; 7 nucleotides agree with TRBD1. J gave up 1 base and V 5 bases, and 5 bases lay outside the gene matches. The CDR3 has 15 residues. In germline, CDR1 is LNHDA, CDR2 SQIVND (reference sequence).

This clone was detected only once. J is TRBJ1-1 and V is TRBV18, with a tentative D call TRBD1 (6 bases). Trimming cost V 8 bases and J 5 bases, with 18 bases left between them. Per the germline V gene, CDR1 is KGHSH and CDR2 is LQKENI. This CDR3 is 14 amino acids long. The CDR3 reads CASQQGSRGTEAFF. DNA for the CDR3: TGTGCCAGCCAACAGGGTTCCCGGGGGACTGAAGCTTTCTTT.

The chain joins TRBV21-1 to TRBJ1-5. TRBV21-1 is annotated as a pseudogene. The CDR3 consists of 17 residues. CDR3 coding DNA: TGTGCCAGCGCACAAGGGGGGGGCTTCTATAGCAATCAGCCCCAGCATTTT. Residues: CASAQGGGFYSNQPQHF.

The chain uses TRBV11-3 and TRBJ1-2, with D uncertain. CDR3 length: 13 amino acids. The germline CDR1 and CDR2 sequences are SGHNT and YENEEA. V lost 5 bases and J lost 7, with 14 bases in between. DNA for the CDR3: TGTGCCAGCAGCCCTAGGCCGACCTCTGGCTACACCTTC. This encodes CASSPRPTSGYTF.

Points on this clone: The sample holds other DNA sequences that translate to the same CDR3. CDR3 bases: TGTGCCAGCAGCTTGGGGGCCGGGACAGATGCTTATGGCTACACCTTC. Amino acid sequence: CASSLGAGTDAYGYTF. The chain carries TRBV5-4 and TRBJ1-2; 7 bases are shared with TRBD1. V gave up 0 bases and J gave up 5 bases; unmatched junction bases: 10. Germline assignment: CDR1 SGHNT and CDR2 YYREEE (reference sequence). The CDR3 extends over 16 amino acids.

This clone was seen a single time. V usage is TRBV30 and J usage is TRBJ2-5; D might be TRBD1 (5 bases). Germline-derived CDR1 and CDR2 are GTSNPN and SVGIG (reference sequence). Trimming stripped 4 bases from V and 6 bases from J, with 18 bases between. The CDR3 length is 14 residues. The CDR3 region is CAWIRIGDRKTQYF. Written as DNA, the CDR3 is TGTGCCTGGATCAGGATAGGGGATAGAAAGACCCAGTACTTC.

The chain couples TRBV3-1 (or the pseudogene TRBV3-2) to TRBJ1-3, with D uncertain. V was clipped by 6 bases and J by 4 bases, with 16 bases between them. This CDR3 region has 15 residues. Germline loops: CDR1 LGHDT, CDR2 YNNKEL (reference sequence). CDR3 DNA: TGTGCCAGCAGTTATGATAATGGCTTCGGAAACACCATATATTTT. It is translated as CASSYDNGFGNTIYF.

CDR3: CASSPELGGKLFF. DNA of the CDR3: TGCGCCAGCAGTCCGGAGTTAGGGGGGAAACTGTTTTTT. The chain has TRBV10-2 and TRBJ1-4, with D possibly TRBD1 on 6 matching bases. The CDR3 extends over 13 amino acids. V lost 5 bases, J lost 11 bases, and 15 bases lay in between. Germline V gene lookup returns CDR1 WSHSY and CDR2 SAAADI.

This chain joins TRBV18 and TRBJ2-7, with TRBD1 identical over 8 bases. The CDR3 extends over 14 amino acids. Germline V gene data show CDR1 as KGHSH and CDR2 as LQKENI. After removal of 1 base from V and 1 base from J, the junction contained 0 bases not matched to a gene. DNA for the CDR3: TGTGCCAGCTCACCACGGACAGGGTCCTACGAGCAGTACTTC. Translated: CASSPRTGSYEQYF. The complete variable domain, with remaining parts taken from reference TRBV18 and TRBJ2-7, reads NAGVMQNPRHLVRRRGQEARLRCSPMKGHSHVYWYRQLPEEGLKFMVYLQKENIIDESGMPKERFSAEFPKEGPSILRIQQVVRGDSAAYFCASSPRTGSYEQYFGPGTRLTVT.

This rearrangement joins TRBV6-5 to TRBJ2-7; 11 positions match TRBD1. The CDR3 contains 15 residues. Germline values: CDR1 MNHEY, CDR2 SVGAGI. J lost 3 bases, V lost 5 bases, and 6 bases had no gene match. This chain's CDR3 is CASSPDRGQIYEQYF. The DNA for the CDR3 is TGTGCCAGCAGTCCGGACAGGGGGCAAATCTACGAGCAGTACTTC.

The V call is TRBV29-1, the J call TRBJ2-3; D may be TRBD2 (6 bases). CDR1 and CDR2 (germline): SQVTM, ANQGSEA. V was clipped by 5 bases and J by 5 bases, with 14 bases between them. The CDR3 runs 13 residues. This CDR3 reads CSVLGGTEDTQYF. The CDR3 nucleotides read TGCAGCGTTTTGGGCGGGACTGAAGATACGCAGTATTTT.

The V gene is TRBV7-9, the J gene TRBJ2-1; 9 bases match TRBD2. CDR3 size: 16 residues. J gave up 9 bases and V 4 bases, and 13 bases lay outside the gene matches. Germline loops: CDR1 SEHNR, CDR2 FQNEAQ (reference sequence). The CDR3 DNA follows: TGTGCCAGCAGCTCCCCCTCGGGACTAGCAGCTGGTGAGCAGTTCTTC. Protein: CASSSPSGLAAGEQFF.

V and J are TRBV7-9 and TRBJ1-2; D might be TRBD1 (5 bases). Trimming took off 5 bases at V and 4 bases at J, with 17 bases between the two ends. The CDR3 is 15 amino acids. The germline CDR1 and CDR2 sequences are SEHNR and FQNEAQ (reference sequence). In DNA form, the CDR3 reads TGTGCCAGCAGCGCCCCCACGGGGCCATTCTATGGCTACACCTTC. Its protein is CASSAPTGPFYGYTF.

This clone was counted once. The chain links TRBV13 to TRBJ1-5; possibly TRBD1 for D (5 bases). V was cut by 5 bases and J by 2 bases, with 7 bases left in between. Per germline, CDR1 PRHDT and CDR2 FYEKMQ (reference sequence). The CDR3 runs 13 residues. The CDR3, as DNA: TGTGCCAGCAGCCGGGACGGCAATCAGCCCCAGCATTTT. As protein: CASSRDGNQPQHF.